This TCR beta chain is from a study of blood T cell repertoires in COVID-19. Study-wide background: T cells, B-cell-depleted T cells, or PBMCs provided the cDNA or gDNA that served as material.

V was trimmed by 7 bases and J by 7 bases, leaving 16 bases between them. This CDR3 is built from 12 residues. CDR1 is SQVTM, CDR2 ANQGSEA, per germline. Libraries were prepared by immunoSEQ multiplex PCR; TCRdb keeps only in-frame clonotypes and omits some of them. The table records some 82,000 clones, 83% of them present only once. This clonotype was obtained from an elderly man with active or convalescent COVID-19. The genes are TRBV29-1 and TRBJ1-2; no firm D call. The specimen was peripheral blood. The CDR3 reads CSAFTPLAGYTF. The DNA of the CDR3 is TGCAGCGCCTTCACCCCGCTGGCTGGCTACACCTTC.